The clone carrying this T cell receptor (beta chain) was observed at least ten times. The antigen is unknown. The same CDR3 arises from other DNA sequences in this sample as well. None of the patients had undergone any treatment ahead of thyroid surgery. Authors' data handling: It was from CDR3 differences across clinicopathological groups that a distant-metastasis classifier for papillary thyroid cancer was built. TCRdb re-called the PCR reads via MiXCR. It is TCRdb's table, rather than the study itself, that gives the V and J calls and clone size. The table includes about 92,000 clones, 14% to 15% detected once. The data are from a study of metastatic and nonmetastatic thyroid tumors. Study information: Thyroid patients, malignant and benign, had repertoires compared across blood and tumor or nodule tissue. Study-level points and caveats: Within blood and tumor, benign nodules reportedly had significantly lower TCR beta diversity than malignant thyroid tumors did.

Sequenced input: blood. The clonotype comes from a female donor with papillary thyroid cancer or a benign thyroid nodule (not recorded which). Some clones in this sample may be carry-over from other donors' samples.

The CDR3 DNA reads TGTGCCAGTTTTACGGGACACCCGAACACCGGGGAGCTGTTTTTT. This translates into CASFTGHPNTGELFF. The chain links TRBV19 to TRBJ2-2; perhaps TRBD1 as D (6 bases). Per germline, CDR1 LNHDA and CDR2 SQIVND (reference sequence). This CDR3 is 15 amino acids long. Trimming stripped 8 bases from V and 0 bases from J, with 13 bases between.